This T cell receptor (beta chain) was documented in a study of CD8 T cells in ankylosing spondylitis. This clonotype came up many times. Its antigen is unknown. 5'-RACE, quantitative and with molecular barcodes, yielded the TCR beta libraries. From the 5' RACE reads, TCRdb called clonotypes with MiXCR, one entry per CDR3 protein. The sample carries some 52,000 distinct CDR3 sequences, 6.5% to 9% recorded once. Whole-study findings and limits: Reportedly, significant enrichment of disease-linked clones occurred in matched ankylosing spondylitis synovial fluid. Within peripheral blood, clones linked to disease were CD8+ and relatively rare.

Germline-derived CDR1 and CDR2 are DFQATT and SNEGSKA (reference sequence). The CDR3 runs 16 residues. The ends were cut back, 0 bases at V and 2 bases at J, with 16 bases in the middle. The TCR was taken from a female donor with ankylosing spondylitis or in good health (not recorded which). The sample was blood, either unsorted or a sorted T cell fraction (not recorded which). The chain links TRBV20-1 to TRBJ1-2; D is perhaps TRBD1 (6 bases). The CDR3: CSARDGRGGANYGYTF. The DNA of the CDR3 is TGCAGTGCTAGAGACGGAAGGGGGGGGGCCAACTATGGCTACACCTTC.